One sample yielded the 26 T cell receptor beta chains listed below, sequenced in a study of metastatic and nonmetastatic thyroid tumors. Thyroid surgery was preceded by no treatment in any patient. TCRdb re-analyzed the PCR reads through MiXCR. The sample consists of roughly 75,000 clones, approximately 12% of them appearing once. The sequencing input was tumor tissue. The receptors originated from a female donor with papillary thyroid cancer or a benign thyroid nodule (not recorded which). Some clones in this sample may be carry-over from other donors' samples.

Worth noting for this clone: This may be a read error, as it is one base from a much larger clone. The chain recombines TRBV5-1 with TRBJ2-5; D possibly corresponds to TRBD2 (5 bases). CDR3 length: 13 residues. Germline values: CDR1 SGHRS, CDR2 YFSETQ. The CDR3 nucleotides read TGCGCCAGCATAAGGGATATGGGAGAGACCAAGTACTTC. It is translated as CASIRDMGETKYF.

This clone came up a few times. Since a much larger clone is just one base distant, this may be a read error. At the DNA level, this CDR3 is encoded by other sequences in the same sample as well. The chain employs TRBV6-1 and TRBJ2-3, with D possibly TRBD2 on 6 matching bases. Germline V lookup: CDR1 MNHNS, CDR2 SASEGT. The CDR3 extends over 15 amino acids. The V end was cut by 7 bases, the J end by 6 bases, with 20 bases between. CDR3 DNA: TGTGCCAGCACCAACAAACAGACTAGTTTGGATACGCAGTATTTT. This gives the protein CASTNKQTSLDTQYF.

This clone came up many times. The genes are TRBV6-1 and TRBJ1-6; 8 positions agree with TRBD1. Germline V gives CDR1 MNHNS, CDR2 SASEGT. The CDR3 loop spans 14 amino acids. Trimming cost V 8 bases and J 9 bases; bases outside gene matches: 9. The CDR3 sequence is CASFRTGRASPLHF. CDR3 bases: TGTGCCAGCTTCCGGACAGGGAGGGCTTCACCCCTCCACTTT.

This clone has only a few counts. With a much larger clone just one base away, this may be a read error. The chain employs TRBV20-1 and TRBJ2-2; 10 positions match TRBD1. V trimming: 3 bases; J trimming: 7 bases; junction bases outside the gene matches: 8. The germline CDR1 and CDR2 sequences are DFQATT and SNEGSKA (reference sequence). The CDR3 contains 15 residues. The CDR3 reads CSARDRQGAVGELFF. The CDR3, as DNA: TGCAGTGCTAGGGACCGACAGGGGGCCGTCGGGGAGCTGTTTTTT.

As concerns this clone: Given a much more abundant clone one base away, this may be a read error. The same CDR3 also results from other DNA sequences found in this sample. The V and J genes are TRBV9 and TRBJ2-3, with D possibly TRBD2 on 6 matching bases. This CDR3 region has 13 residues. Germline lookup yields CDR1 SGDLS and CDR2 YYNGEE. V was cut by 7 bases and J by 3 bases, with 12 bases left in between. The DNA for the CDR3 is TGTGCCAGCGGCGGGGAGGTGACAGATACGCAGTATTTT. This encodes CASGGEVTDTQYF. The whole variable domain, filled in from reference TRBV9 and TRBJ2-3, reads DSGVTQTPKHLITATGQRVTLRCSPRSGDLSVYWYQQSLDQGLQFLIQYYNGEERAKGNILERFSAQQFPDLHSELNLSSLELGDSALYFCASGGEVTDTQYFGPGTRLTVL.

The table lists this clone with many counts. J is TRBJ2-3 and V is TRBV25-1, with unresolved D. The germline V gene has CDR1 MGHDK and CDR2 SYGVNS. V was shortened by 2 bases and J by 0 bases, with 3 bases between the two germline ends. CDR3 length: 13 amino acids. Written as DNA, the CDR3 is TGTGCCAGCAGTGAAATCAGCACAGATACGCAGTATTTT. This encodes CASSEISTDTQYF.

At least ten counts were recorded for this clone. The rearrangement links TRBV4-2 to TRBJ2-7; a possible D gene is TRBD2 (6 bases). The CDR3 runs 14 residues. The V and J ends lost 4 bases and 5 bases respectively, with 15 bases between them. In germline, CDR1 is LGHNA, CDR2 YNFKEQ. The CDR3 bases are TGTGCCAGCAGCCCTGGAGGGCTTCGGGACGAGCAGTACTTC. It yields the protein CASSPGGLRDEQYF.

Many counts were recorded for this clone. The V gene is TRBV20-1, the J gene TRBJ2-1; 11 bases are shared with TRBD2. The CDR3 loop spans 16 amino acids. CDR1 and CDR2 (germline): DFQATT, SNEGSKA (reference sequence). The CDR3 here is CSAPPSGRKSYNEQFF. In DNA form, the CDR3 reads TGCAGCGCTCCACCTAGCGGGAGGAAATCCTACAATGAGCAGTTCTTC.

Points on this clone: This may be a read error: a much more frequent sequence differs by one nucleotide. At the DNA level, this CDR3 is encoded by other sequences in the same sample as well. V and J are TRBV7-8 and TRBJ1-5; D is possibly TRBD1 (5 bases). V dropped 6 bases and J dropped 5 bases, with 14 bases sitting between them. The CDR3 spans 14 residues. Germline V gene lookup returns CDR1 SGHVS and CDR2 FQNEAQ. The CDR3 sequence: CASSFGTGDQPQHF. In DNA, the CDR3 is TGTGCCAGCAGTTTTGGGACGGGGGATCAGCCCCAGCATTTT.

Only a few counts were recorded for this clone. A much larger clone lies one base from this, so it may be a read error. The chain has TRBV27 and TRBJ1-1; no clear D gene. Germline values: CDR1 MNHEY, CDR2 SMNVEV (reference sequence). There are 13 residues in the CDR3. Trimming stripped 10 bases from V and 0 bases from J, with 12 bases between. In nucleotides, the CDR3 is TGTGCCACCCGGGAATACATGAACACTGAAGCTTTCTTT. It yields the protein CATREYMNTEAFF.

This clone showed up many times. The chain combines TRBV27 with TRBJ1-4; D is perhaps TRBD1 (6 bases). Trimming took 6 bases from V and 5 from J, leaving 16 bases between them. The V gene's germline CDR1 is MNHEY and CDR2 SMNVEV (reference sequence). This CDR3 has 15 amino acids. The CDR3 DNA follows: TGTGCCAGCAGCCCAATCGGGGGCGCGAATGAAAAACTGTTTTTT. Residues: CASSPIGGANEKLFF.

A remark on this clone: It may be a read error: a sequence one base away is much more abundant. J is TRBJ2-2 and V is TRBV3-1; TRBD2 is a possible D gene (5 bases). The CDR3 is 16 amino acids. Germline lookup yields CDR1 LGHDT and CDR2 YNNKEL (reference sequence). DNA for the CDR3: TGTGCCAGCAGCCAAGATCTTCGGGGATACACCGGGGAGCCGTTTTTT. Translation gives CASSQDLRGYTGEPFF.

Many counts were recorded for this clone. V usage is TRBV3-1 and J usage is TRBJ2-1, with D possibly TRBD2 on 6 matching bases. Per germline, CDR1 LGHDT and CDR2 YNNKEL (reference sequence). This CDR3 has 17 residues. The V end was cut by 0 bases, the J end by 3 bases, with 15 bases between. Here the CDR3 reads CASSQDGGRMFYNEQFF. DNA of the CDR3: TGTGCCAGCAGCCAAGACGGGGGACGGATGTTCTACAATGAGCAGTTCTTC.

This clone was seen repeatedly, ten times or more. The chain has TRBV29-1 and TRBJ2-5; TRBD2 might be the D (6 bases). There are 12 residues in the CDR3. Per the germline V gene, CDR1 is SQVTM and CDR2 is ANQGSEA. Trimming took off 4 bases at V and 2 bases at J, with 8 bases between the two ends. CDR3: CSVGAGQETQYF. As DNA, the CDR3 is TGCAGCGTTGGTGCGGGACAAGAGACCCAGTACTTC. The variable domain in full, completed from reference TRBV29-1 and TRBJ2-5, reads SAVISQKPSRDICQRGTSLTIQCQVDSQVTMMFWYRQQPGQSLTLIATANQGSEATYESGFVIDKFPISRPNLTFSTLTVSNMSPEDSSIYLCSVGAGQETQYFGPGTRLLVL.

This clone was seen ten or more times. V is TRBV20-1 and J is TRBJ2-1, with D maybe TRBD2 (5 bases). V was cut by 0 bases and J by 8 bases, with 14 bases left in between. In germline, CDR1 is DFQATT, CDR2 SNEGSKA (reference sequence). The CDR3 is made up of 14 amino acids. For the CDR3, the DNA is TGCAGTGCTAGAGAAATGGGTGAGGGCGATGAGCAGTTCTTC. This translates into CSAREMGEGDEQFF.

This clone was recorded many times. The CDR3 DNA is TGCGCCAGCAGCTTGGATACTAGCGGGATGTACGAGCAGTACTTC. Encoded protein: CASSLDTSGMYEQYF. The chain uses TRBV5-1 and TRBJ2-7; 10 bases match TRBD2. This CDR3 has 15 residues. The germline gives CDR1 SGHRS, CDR2 YFSETQ. Trimming cost V 0 bases and J 4 bases; bases outside gene matches: 4.

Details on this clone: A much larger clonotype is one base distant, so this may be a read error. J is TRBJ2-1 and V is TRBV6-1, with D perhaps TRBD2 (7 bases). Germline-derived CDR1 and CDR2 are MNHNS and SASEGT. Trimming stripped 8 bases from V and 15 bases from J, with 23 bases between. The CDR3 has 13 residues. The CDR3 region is CASGQRRGGRGFF. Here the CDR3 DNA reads TGTGCCAGCGGACAGCGCCGGGGCGGGAGAGGGTTCTTC.

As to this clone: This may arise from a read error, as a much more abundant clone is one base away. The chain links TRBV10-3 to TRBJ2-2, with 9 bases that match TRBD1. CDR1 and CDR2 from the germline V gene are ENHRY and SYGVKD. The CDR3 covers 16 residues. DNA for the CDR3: TGTGCCATCAGCAAATCGGGACAGGGTACCACCGGGGAGATGTTTTTT. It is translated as CAISKSGQGTTGEMFF.

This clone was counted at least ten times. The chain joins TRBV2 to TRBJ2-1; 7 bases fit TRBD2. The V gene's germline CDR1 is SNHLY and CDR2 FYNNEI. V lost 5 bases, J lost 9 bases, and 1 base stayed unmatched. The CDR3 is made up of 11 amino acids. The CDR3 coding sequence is TGTGCCAGCAGTAGGACTAGTGAGCAGTTCTTC. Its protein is CASSRTSEQFF.

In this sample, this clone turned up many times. The CDR3 sequence: CSVERQGVYGYTF. CDR3 nucleotides: TGCAGCGTTGAAAGGCAGGGGGTCTATGGCTACACCTTC. The chain is built from TRBV29-1 and TRBJ1-2, with 7 positions matching TRBD1. The CDR3 totals 13 residues. Unmatched junction bases numbered 4, after V lost 2 bases and J lost 4 bases. CDR1 SQVTM and CDR2 ANQGSEA come from the germline V gene.

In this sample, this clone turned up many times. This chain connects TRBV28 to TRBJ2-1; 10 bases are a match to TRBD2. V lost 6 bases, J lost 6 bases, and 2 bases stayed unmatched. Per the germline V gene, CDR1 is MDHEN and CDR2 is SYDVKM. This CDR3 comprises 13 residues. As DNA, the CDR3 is TGTGCCAGCAGAAGCGGGAGGGGCAATGAGCAGTTCTTC. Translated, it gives CASRSGRGNEQFF.

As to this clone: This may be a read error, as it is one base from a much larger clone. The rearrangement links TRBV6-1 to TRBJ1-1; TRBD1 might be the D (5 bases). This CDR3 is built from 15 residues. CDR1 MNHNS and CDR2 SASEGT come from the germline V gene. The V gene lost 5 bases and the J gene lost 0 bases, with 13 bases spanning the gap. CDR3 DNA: TGTGCCAGCAGTCACCCGACAGACATGAACACTGAAGCTTTCTTT. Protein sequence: CASSHPTDMNTEAFF.

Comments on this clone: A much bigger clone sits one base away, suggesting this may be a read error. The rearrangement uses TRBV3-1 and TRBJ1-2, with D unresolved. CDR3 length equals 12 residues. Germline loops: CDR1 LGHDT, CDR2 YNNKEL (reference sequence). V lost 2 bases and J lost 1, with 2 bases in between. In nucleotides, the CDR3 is TGTGCCAGCAGCCAAAATAACTATGGCTACACCTTC. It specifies CASSQNNYGYTF. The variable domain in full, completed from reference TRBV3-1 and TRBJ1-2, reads DTAVSQTPKYLVTQMGNDKSIKCEQNLGHDTMYWYKQDSKKFLKIMFSYNNKELIINETVPNRFSPKSPDKAHLNLHINSLELGDSAVYFCASSQNNYGYTFGSGTRLTVV.

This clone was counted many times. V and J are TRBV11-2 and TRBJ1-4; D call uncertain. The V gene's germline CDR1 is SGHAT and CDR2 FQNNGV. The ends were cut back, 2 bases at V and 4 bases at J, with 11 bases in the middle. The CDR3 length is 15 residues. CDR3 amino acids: CASSLTIGGNEKLFF. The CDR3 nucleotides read TGTGCCAGCAGCTTAACGATTGGCGGTAATGAAAAACTGTTTTTT.

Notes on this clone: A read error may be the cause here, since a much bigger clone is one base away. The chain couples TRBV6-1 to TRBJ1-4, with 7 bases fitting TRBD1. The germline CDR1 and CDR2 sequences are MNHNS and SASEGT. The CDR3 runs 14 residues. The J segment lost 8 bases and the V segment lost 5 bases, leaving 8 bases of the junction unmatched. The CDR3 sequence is CASSQDRSAEKLFF. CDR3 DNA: TGTGCCAGCAGTCAGGACAGGTCTGCGGAAAAACTGTTTTTT.

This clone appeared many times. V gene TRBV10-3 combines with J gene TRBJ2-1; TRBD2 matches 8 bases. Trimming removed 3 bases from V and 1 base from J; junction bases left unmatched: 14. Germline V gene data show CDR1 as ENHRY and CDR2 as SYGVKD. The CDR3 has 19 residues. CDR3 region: CAISEGRVTSGESYNEQFF. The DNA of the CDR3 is TGTGCCATCAGTGAAGGAAGAGTTACTAGCGGAGAGTCCTACAATGAGCAGTTCTTC.